This record concerns one T cell receptor beta chain sequence. Its matching antigen is unknown. The PCR made use of 60 Vbeta and 13 Jbeta primers. The data were produced by immunoSEQ multiplex PCR, yet TCRdb's version contains in-frame clones alone and is incomplete. The sample has approximately 90,000 clones, 60% to 70% seen once. This record comes from a study of cytomegalovirus exposure and HLA in healthy donors. The CDR3 has 10 residues. Trimming left V 7 bases short and J 10 bases short, with 11 bases between. Germline V gene data show CDR1 as SQVTM and CDR2 as ANQGSEA. Study conclusions and caveats: Among TCR beta chains, those listed as cytomegalovirus-associated numbered over 150. Within the data, a cluster of highly shared sequence variants was likely a sequencing artifact. Presence/absence analyses supposed approximately even sequencing depth among donors.

The chain uses TRBV29-1 and TRBJ2-1, with D possibly being TRBD2 (6 bases). This TCR came from a woman in her 30s in good health and CMV-seronegative. Sequenced input: PBMCs. The CDR3, as DNA: TGCAGCGGGGGGGTGGGGGAGCAGTTCTTC. Translating gives CSGGVGEQFF.